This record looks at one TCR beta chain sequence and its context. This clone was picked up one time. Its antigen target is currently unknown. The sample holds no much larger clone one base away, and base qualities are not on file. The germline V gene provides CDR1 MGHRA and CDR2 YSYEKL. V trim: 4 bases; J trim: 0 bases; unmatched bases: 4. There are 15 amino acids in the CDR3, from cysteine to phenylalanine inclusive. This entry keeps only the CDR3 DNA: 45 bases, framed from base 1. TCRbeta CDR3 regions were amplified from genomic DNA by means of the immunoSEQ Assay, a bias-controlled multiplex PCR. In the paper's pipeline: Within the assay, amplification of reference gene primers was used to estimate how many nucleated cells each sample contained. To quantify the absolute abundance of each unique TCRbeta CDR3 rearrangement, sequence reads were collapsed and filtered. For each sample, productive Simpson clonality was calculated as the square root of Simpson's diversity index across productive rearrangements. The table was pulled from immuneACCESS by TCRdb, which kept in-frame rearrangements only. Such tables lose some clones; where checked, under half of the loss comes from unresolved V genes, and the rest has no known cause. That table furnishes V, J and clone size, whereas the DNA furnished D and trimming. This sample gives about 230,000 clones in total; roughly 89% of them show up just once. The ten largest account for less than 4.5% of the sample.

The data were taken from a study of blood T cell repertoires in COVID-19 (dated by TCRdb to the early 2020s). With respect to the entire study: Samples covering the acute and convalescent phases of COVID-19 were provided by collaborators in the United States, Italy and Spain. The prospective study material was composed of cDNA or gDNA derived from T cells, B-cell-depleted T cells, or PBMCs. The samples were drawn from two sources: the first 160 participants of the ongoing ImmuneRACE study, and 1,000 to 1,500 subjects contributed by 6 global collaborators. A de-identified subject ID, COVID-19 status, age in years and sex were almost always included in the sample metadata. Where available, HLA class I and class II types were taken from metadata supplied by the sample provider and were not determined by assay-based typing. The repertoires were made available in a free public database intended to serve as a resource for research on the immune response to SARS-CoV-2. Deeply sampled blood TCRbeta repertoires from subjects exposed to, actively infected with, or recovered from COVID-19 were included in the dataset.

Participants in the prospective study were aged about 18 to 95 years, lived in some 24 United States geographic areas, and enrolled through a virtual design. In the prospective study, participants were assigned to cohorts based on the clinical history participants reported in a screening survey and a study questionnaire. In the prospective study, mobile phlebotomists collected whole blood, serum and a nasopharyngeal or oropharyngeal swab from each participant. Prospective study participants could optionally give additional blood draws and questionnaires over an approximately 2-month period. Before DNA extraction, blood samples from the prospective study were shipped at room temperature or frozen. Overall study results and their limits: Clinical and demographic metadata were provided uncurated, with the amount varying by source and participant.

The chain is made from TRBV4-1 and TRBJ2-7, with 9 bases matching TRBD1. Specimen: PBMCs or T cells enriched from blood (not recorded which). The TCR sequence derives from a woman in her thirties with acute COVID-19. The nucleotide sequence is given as TGCGCCAGCAGCCTGGACAGGGGTGCCTCCTACGAGCAGTACTTC. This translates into CASSLDRGASYEQYF.